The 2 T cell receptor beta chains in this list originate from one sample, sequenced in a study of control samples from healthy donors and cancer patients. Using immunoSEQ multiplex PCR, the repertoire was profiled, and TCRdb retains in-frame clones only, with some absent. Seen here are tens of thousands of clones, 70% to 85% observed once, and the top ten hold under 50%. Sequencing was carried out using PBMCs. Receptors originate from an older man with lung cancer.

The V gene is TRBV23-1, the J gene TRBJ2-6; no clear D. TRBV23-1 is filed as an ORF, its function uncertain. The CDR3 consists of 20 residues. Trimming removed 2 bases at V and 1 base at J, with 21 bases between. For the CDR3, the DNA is TGCGCCAGCAGTCAAGAGTACCCAGGCCTTCCGGCATCTGGGGCCAACGTCCTGACTTTC. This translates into CASSQEYPGLPASGANVLTF.

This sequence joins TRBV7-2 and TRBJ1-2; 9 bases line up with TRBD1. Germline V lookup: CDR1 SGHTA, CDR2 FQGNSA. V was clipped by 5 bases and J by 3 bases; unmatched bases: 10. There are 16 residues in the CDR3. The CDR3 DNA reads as TGTGCCAGCAGCGGCATAGGAGACAGGGGGGACTATGGCTACACCTTC. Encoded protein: CASSGIGDRGDYGYTF.